These 9 T cell receptor beta chains were all obtained from the same sample, sequenced in a study of T cells in Graves' hyperthyroidism and ophthalmopathy. The TCR beta CDR3 regions underwent amplification using RNA transcripts as the source. A set of HTBI primers served as the primers for a first-round RT-PCR of the TCR CDR3. TCRdb reprocessed the multiplex PCR reads with MiXCR, giving one entry per CDR3 protein. In the table there are over 450,000 distinct CDR3 sequences, 15% to 20% of which are singletons. What was sequenced was blood. These TCRs come from a woman aged 18-30 years with Graves' ophthalmopathy.

This clonotype has ten or more counts. V and J are TRBV3-1 and TRBJ1-5; D ambiguous. This CDR3 has 16 residues. V gave up 0 bases and J gave up 2 bases, with 11 bases separating them. The germline CDR1 and CDR2 sequences are LGHDT and YNNKEL (reference sequence). The CDR3: CASSQEAGVGNQPQHF. The CDR3 DNA reads as TGTGCCAGCAGCCAAGAGGCCGGGGTGGGCAATCAGCCCCAGCATTTT. The variable domain in full, with the rest retrieved from reference TRBV3-1 and TRBJ1-5, is DTAVSQTPKYLVTQMGNDKSIKCEQNLGHDTMYWYKQDSKKFLKIMFSYNNKELIINETVPNRFSPKSPDKAHLNLHINSLELGDSAVYFCASSQEAGVGNQPQHFGDGTRLSIL.

This clonotype was counted only a few times. The chain recombines TRBV4-2 with TRBJ2-3; TRBD2 matches 11 bases. The CDR3 runs 16 residues. Germline CDR1 LGHNA, CDR2 YNFKEQ. V lost 3 bases and J lost 2; bases outside the gene matches: 4. CDR3 DNA: TGTGCCAGCAGCCAGCGACTAGCGGGGCCCACAGATACGCAGTATTTT. Protein: CASSQRLAGPTDTQYF.

The chain has TRBV20-1 and TRBJ1-2, with D maybe TRBD1 (6 bases). The CDR3 loop spans 13 amino acids. Per the germline V gene, CDR1 is DFQATT and CDR2 is SNEGSKA (reference sequence). The V end was cut by 1 base, the J end by 4 bases, with 10 bases between. CDR3 region: CSARVDRTYGYTF. The CDR3 coding sequence is TGCAGTGCTAGAGTAGACAGGACCTATGGCTACACCTTC.

This clonotype was detected many times. The V and J genes are TRBV20-1 and TRBJ1-1; 7 nucleotides match TRBD1. CDR1 is DFQATT and CDR2 is SNEGSKA in the germline V gene (reference sequence). Losses at the gene ends were 7 bases for V and 4 bases for J; bases not matched to a gene: 3. The CDR3 length is 11 residues. The CDR3, as DNA: TGCAGTGTACAGGGGTCCACTGAAGCTTTCTTT. This codes for CSVQGSTEAFF.

This clonotype was observed a handful of times. The rearrangement uses TRBV29-1 and TRBJ2-1; D might be TRBD1 or TRBD2, each matching 7 bases. CDR1 SQVTM and CDR2 ANQGSEA come from the germline V gene. V lost 5 bases, J lost 10 bases, and 12 bases lay in between. CDR3 length: 11 residues. The CDR3 loop is CSVPQGGEQFF. The CDR3 bases are TGCAGCGTTCCTCAGGGGGGGGAGCAGTTCTTC.

This clonotype was found many times. The chain recombines TRBV27 with TRBJ1-1, with D perhaps matching TRBD1 (5 bases). V gave up 8 bases and J gave up 5 bases, with 15 bases separating them. CDR1 and CDR2 from the germline V gene are MNHEY and SMNVEV (reference sequence). The CDR3 totals 13 residues. The CDR3 loop is CASRRGSGTEAFF. DNA of the CDR3: TGTGCCAGCCGGCGGGGGTCGGGGACTGAAGCTTTCTTT.

In its sample, this clonotype was seen a few times. The genes are TRBV15 and TRBJ2-1; TRBD1 matches 7 bases. The length of the CDR3 is 12 residues. The V and J ends lost 2 bases and 12 bases, in that order; junction bases with no gene match: 4. Germline lookup yields CDR1 LNHNV and CDR2 YYDKDF (reference sequence). The CDR3 DNA is TGTGCCACCAGCAGATCCTCAGGGGGGCAGTTCTTC. This codes for CATSRSSGGQFF.

This clonotype was counted at least ten times. V and J are TRBV5-5 and TRBJ1-5, with 8 bases fitting TRBD1. CDR3 length: 16 amino acids. The V and J ends lost 0 bases and 0 bases, in that order; junction bases with no gene match: 2. Germline assignment: CDR1 SGHKS and CDR2 YYEKEE (reference sequence). For the CDR3, the DNA is TGTGCCAGCAGCTTGGACAGGGGGTATAGCAATCAGCCCCAGCATTTT. This sequence encodes CASSLDRGYSNQPQHF. The full variable domain, its missing parts supplied by reference TRBV5-5 and TRBJ1-5, is DAGVTQSPTHLIKTRGQQVTLRCSPISGHKSVSWYQQVLGQGPQFIFQYYEKEERGRGNFPDRFSARQFPNYSSELNVNALLLGDSALYLCASSLDRGYSNQPQHFGDGTRLSIL.

This clonotype has at least ten counts. The chain carries TRBV7-9 and TRBJ1-1; 7 nucleotides align to TRBD1. CDR3 length: 16 amino acids. Germline lookup yields CDR1 SEHNR and CDR2 FQNEAQ (reference sequence). V lost 3 bases and J lost 1; bases outside the gene matches: 8. This CDR3 reads CASSLRGLGGNTEAFF. The CDR3 DNA reads TGTGCCAGCAGCTTGAGGGGGCTCGGTGGGAACACTGAAGCTTTCTTT. The whole variable domain, filled in from reference TRBV7-9 and TRBJ1-1, reads DTGVSQNPRHKITKRGQNVTFRCDPISEHNRLYWYRQTLGQGPEFLTYFQNEAQLEKSRLLSDRFSAERPKGSFSTLEIQRTEQGDSAMYLCASSLRGLGGNTEAFFGQGTRLTVV.